A selection of T cell receptor beta chains follows, all from one sample in a study of cytomegalovirus exposure and HLA in healthy donors. Method: immunoSEQ multiplex PCR; TCRdb's copy keeps in-frame clones and lacks some. The sample consists of some 100,000 clones, 79% of them appearing once. Sequences were obtained from PBMCs. The receptors were sampled from a male donor in good health and CMV-seropositive. Each CDR3 is given with its conserved first and last residue. The D gene is left open where the match is weak.

V gene	D gene	J gene	CDR3 protein	CDR3 DNA
TRBV4-1	TRBD2	TRBJ2-3	CASSQGLAGGRTDTQYF	TGCGCCAGCAGCCAAGGACTAGCGGGGGGAAGGACAGATACGCAGTATTTT
TRBV19	TRBD1	TRBJ1-1	CASRTRGINTEAFF	TGTGCCAGTAGGACCAGGGGGATAAACACTGAAGCTTTCTTT
TRBV2	NA	TRBJ1-5	CASSLRDQPQHF	TGTGCCAGCAGTCTTCGTGATCAGCCCCAGCATTTT
TRBV7-2	TRBD1	TRBJ1-2	CASSLGRTGINYGYTF	TGTGCCAGCAGCTTAGGTCGGACAGGGATTAACTATGGCTACACCTTC
TRBV12-5	TRBD2	TRBJ2-5	CASGLVLAGGNPGRRETQYF	TGTGCTAGTGGTTTGGTGCTAGCGGGGGGGAATCCCGGGAGGAGAGAGACCCAGTACTTC
TRBV6-5	TRBD2	TRBJ2-7	CASSRPGGAYEQYF	TGTGCCAGCAGTCGCCCCGGGGGGGCATACGAGCAGTACTTC
TRBV5-4	NA	TRBJ1-1	CASSLGRVLGTEAFF	TGTGCCAGCAGCTTGGGGAGGGTTCTAGGCACTGAAGCTTTCTTT
TRBV4-1	TRBD1	TRBJ1-2	CASSPDGQGYGYTF	TGCGCCAGCAGCCCCGACGGACAGGGGTACGGCTACACCTTC
TRBV12-5	NA	TRBJ1-1	CASGLELEAFF	TGTGCTAGTGGTTTGGAGCTTGAGGCTTTCTTT
TRBV19	NA	TRBJ1-5	CASSPELNQPQHF	TGTGCCAGTAGTCCGGAGCTTAATCAGCCCCAGCATTTT